Ten or more counts support the clone carrying this T cell receptor (beta chain). Its cognate antigen is unknown. These data are taken from a study of beta chain features in type 1 diabetes. General study results and limits: Researchers report that Type 1 diabetes patients had moderately but significantly shorter TCRB CDR3s across all four CD4+ subsets.

The investigators reverse transcribed all of the isolated RNA, so they sequenced expressed TCRB transcripts. Sequencing was performed with immunoSEQ multiplex PCR; in TCRdb, only in-frame clones are kept and a portion is missing. The sample holds 300,000 to 450,000 clones; around 9.6% are singletons and the top ten take 0.55% to 0.75%. This CDR3 is built from 15 residues. The V end was cut by 6 bases, the J end by 2 bases, with 16 bases between. Germline values: CDR1 MNHEY, CDR2 SMNVEV (reference sequence). The TCR was taken from a man aged 25 to 45 with type 1 diabetes. V gene TRBV27 combines with J gene TRBJ1-2, with D possibly being TRBD1 (6 bases). Material: central memory CD4+ T cells from blood. In nucleotides, the CDR3 is TGTGCCAGCAGATCCGCCGGGACAAGGAACTATGGCTACACCTTC. Translated, it gives CASRSAGTRNYGYTF.